This T cell receptor (beta chain) appears in the sequencing data of a study of blood T cell repertoires in COVID-19. Study information: The samples span acute and convalescent COVID-19 from the United States, Italy and Spain. T cells, B-cell-depleted T cells, or PBMCs provided the cDNA or gDNA that served as material.

The CDR3 totals 17 residues. Germline V gene lookup returns CDR1 SGHTA and CDR2 FQGNSA. The J segment lost 7 bases and the V segment lost 2 bases, leaving 9 bases of the junction unmatched. As handled by the study authors: Cell counts per sample came from amplifying reference gene primers. The repertoire was sequenced with immunoSEQ multiplex PCR; TCRdb's copy has only in-frame clones and lacks some. Clonal size and the V and J genes are those of that table, whereas D and trimming came from the DNA. The data hold about 140,000 clones, with roughly 84% observed a single time. The sequence derives from a woman aged 60 to 75 with acute or convalescent COVID-19. The sample consisted of peripheral blood. The chain employs TRBV7-2 and TRBJ2-1; TRBD2 agrees at 12 bases. The CDR3 region is CASSLHGLAGRINEQFF. The CDR3 DNA sequence: TGTGCCAGCAGCTTACACGGACTAGCGGGGCGCATTAATGAGCAGTTCTTC. Using reference TRBV7-2 and TRBJ2-1 for the parts outside the CDR3, the full variable domain is GAGVSQSPSNKVTEKGKDVELRCDPISGHTALYWYRQSLGQGLEFLIYFQGNSAPDKSGLPSDRFSAERTGGSVSTLTIQRTQQEDSAVYLCASSLHGLAGRINEQFFGPGTRLTVL.